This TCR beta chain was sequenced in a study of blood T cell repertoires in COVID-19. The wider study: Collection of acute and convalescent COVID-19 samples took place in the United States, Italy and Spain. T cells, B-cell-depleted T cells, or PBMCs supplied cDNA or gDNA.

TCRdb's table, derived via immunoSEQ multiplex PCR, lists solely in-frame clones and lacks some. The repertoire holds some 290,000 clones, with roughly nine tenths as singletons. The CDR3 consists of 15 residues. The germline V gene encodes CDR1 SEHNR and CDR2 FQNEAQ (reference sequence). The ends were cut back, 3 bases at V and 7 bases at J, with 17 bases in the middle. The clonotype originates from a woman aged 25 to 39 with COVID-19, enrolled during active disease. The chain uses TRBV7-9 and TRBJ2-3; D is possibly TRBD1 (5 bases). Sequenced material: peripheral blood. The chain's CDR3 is CASSFYRNHENTQYF. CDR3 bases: TGTGCCAGCAGCTTTTACAGGAATCACGAGAATACGCAGTATTTT.